A single sample is the source of the 15 T cell receptor beta chains below, sequenced in a study of TIL therapy for anti-PD-1-resistant metastatic lung cancer. Sequencing used immunoSEQ v3. Profiled with immunoSEQ multiplex PCR; TCRdb holds only in-frame clones, not every one. The sample contains about 14,000 clones, approximately 72% of which appear only once. The time point was: pre-treatment sample, taken before nivolumab and TIL therapy. Tumor tissue came from excised metastases, mostly pleural nodules or supraclavicular lymph nodes. The starting material was tumor tissue, obtained at baseline. The receptors come from a woman aged 30 to 85 with non-small cell lung cancer.

This chain joins TRBV30 and TRBJ1-5; no firm D call. Germline V gene lookup returns CDR1 GTSNPN and CDR2 SVGIG (reference sequence). The V and J ends lost 3 bases and 2 bases respectively, with 8 bases between them. CDR3 length: 13 residues. The CDR3 protein is CAWSPSGNQPQHF. The CDR3 region has the DNA TGTGCCTGGAGCCCTTCCGGCAATCAGCCCCAGCATTTT.

This chain links TRBV9 with TRBJ2-5, with TRBD2 as a possible D gene (6 bases). The germline CDR1 and CDR2 sequences are SGDLS and YYNGEE. The CDR3 spans 16 residues. V was trimmed by 4 bases and J by 4 bases, leaving 20 bases between them. CDR3 DNA sequence: TGTGCCAGCAGCACCCGGGCGGCTAGCGAACGAGAGACCCAGTACTTC. Translation: CASSTRAASERETQYF.

The count of this clone is one. The J gene is TRBJ1-2, the V gene TRBV7-8, with TRBD1 matching over 8 bases. CDR1 is SGHVS and CDR2 is FQNEAQ in the germline V gene. Trimming removed 1 base from V and 8 bases from J; junction bases left unmatched: 12. The CDR3 extends over 16 amino acids. The CDR3 DNA is TGTGCCAGCAGCTTAGAGTATCGGACAGGGTTCAAGGGCTACACCTTC. This sequence encodes CASSLEYRTGFKGYTF.

This chain connects TRBV6-6 to TRBJ2-7, with D possibly being TRBD2 (5 bases). The V gene's germline CDR1 is MNHNY and CDR2 SVGAGI (reference sequence). V was pared by 5 bases and J by 0 bases, with 11 bases between. The length of the CDR3 is 14 residues. CDR3 DNA sequence: TGTGCCAGCAGTAGCCAGCGGTTCTCCTACGAGCAGTACTTC. This gives the protein CASSSQRFSYEQYF.

The rearrangement joins TRBV6-6 to TRBJ1-1, with D uncertain. Trimming removed 10 bases from V and 7 bases from J, with 25 bases in between. Looked up from germline, CDR1 is MNHNY and CDR2 is SVGAGI (reference sequence). The CDR3 runs to 15 residues. The CDR3 sequence: CATNLLPPPSHEAFF. The CDR3 DNA is TGTGCCACCAACCTGCTACCGCCCCCCAGTCATGAAGCTTTCTTT.

The chain carries TRBV6-1 and TRBJ2-1; 12 bases align to TRBD2. The germline V gene encodes CDR1 MNHNS and CDR2 SASEGT. V lost 10 bases and J lost 4; bases outside the gene matches: 8. The CDR3 runs 15 residues. CDR3 in amino acids: CATITGLAGYNEQFF. The CDR3 nucleotides read TGTGCCACCATCACCGGACTAGCGGGATACAATGAGCAGTTCTTC.

The chain combines TRBV27 with TRBJ2-2, with TRBD1 identical over 8 bases. Germline assignment: CDR1 MNHEY and CDR2 SMNVEV (reference sequence). The length of the CDR3 is 14 residues. Trimming removed 1 base from V and 5 bases from J; junction bases left unmatched: 0. This CDR3 reads CASSLWDRTGELFF. For the CDR3, the DNA is TGTGCCAGCAGTTTATGGGACAGGACCGGGGAGCTGTTTTTT.

This chain links TRBV27 with TRBJ2-2, with a possible D match to TRBD1 (5 bases). The V end lost 3 bases, the J end lost 0 bases, and 8 bases lay between the germline ends. In germline, CDR1 is MNHEY, CDR2 SMNVEV (reference sequence). The CDR3 contains 15 residues. CDR3 in DNA: TGTGCCAGCAGTTTTGAGACAGCGAACACCGGGGAGCTGTTTTTT. It codes for CASSFETANTGELFF.

The genes are TRBV5-3 and TRBJ2-1, with D perhaps TRBD1 or TRBD2 (5 bases each). TRBV5-3 is an ORF, and what it does is uncertain. V lost 10 bases and J 7 bases, leaving 24 bases between the germline ends. The CDR3 has 15 residues. The CDR3 sequence: CAESLGDGTWNEQFF. CDR3 DNA sequence: TGTGCCGAAAGCTTGGGGGACGGTACGTGGAATGAGCAGTTCTTC.

The rearrangement uses TRBV11-3 and TRBJ2-2, with TRBD2 matching 7 bases. This CDR3 region has 17 residues. V lost 1 base, J lost 1 base, and 6 bases stayed unmatched. Germline V gene lookup returns CDR1 SGHNT and CDR2 YENEEA. The DNA of the CDR3 is TGTGCCAGCAGCTTAGGGGCGGGGGTAGGGAACACCGGGGAGCTGTTTTTT. This codes for CASSLGAGVGNTGELFF.

J is TRBJ2-1 and V is TRBV7-3; tentatively, D is TRBD1 or TRBD2 (6 bases each). Germline CDR1 SGHTA, CDR2 FQGTGA. This CDR3 is built from 14 residues. V lost 3 bases to trimming and J lost 9 bases, with 15 bases between them. The CDR3, as DNA: TGTGCCAGCAGCTTGAATTCGGGGGCGAGTGAGCAGTTCTTC. This sequence encodes CASSLNSGASEQFF. Combining the CDR3 with reference TRBV7-3 and TRBJ2-1 gives the whole variable domain GAGVSQTPSNKVTEKGKYVELRCDPISGHTALYWYRQSLGQGPEFLIYFQGTGAADDSGLPNDRFFAVRPEGSVSTLKIQRTERGDSAVYLCASSLNSGASEQFFGPGTRLTVL.

The chain is built from TRBV19 and TRBJ2-1; 11 bases are shared with TRBD2. V shed 5 bases, J shed 4 bases, and the junction held 7 bases outside the gene matches. CDR3 size: 16 residues. In germline, CDR1 is LNHDA, CDR2 SQIVND (reference sequence). CDR3 region: CASSELAGEGYNEQFF. CDR3 DNA sequence: TGTGCCAGTAGTGAACTAGCGGGAGAGGGTTACAATGAGCAGTTCTTC.

This chain joins TRBV6-5 and TRBJ1-4, with unresolved D. Germline values: CDR1 MNHEY, CDR2 SVGAGI. The CDR3 sequence is 14 residues long. The V end was cut by 2 bases, the J end by 0 bases, with 4 bases between. The CDR3 loop reads CASSYRATNEKLFF. The CDR3 DNA sequence: TGTGCCAGCAGTTACAGGGCAACTAATGAAAAACTGTTTTTT.

This rearrangement joins TRBV27 to TRBJ1-1, with no clear D. V gave up 0 bases and J gave up 4 bases, with 9 bases separating them. The CDR3 extends over 14 amino acids. Germline V lookup: CDR1 MNHEY, CDR2 SMNVEV (reference sequence). CDR3 region: CASSLSPGITEAFF. DNA of the CDR3: TGTGCCAGCAGTTTATCACCGGGAATCACTGAAGCTTTCTTT.

This chain uses TRBV5-1 with TRBJ1-1, with 12 bases fitting TRBD1. Germline V gives CDR1 SGHRS, CDR2 YFSETQ. This CDR3 has 15 residues. The V and J ends lost 4 bases and 4 bases, in that order; junction bases with no gene match: 5. The CDR3 DNA reads as TGCGCCAGCAGCCCGGGACAGGGGGCAATCACTGAAGCTTTCTTT. Its translation is CASSPGQGAITEAFF.